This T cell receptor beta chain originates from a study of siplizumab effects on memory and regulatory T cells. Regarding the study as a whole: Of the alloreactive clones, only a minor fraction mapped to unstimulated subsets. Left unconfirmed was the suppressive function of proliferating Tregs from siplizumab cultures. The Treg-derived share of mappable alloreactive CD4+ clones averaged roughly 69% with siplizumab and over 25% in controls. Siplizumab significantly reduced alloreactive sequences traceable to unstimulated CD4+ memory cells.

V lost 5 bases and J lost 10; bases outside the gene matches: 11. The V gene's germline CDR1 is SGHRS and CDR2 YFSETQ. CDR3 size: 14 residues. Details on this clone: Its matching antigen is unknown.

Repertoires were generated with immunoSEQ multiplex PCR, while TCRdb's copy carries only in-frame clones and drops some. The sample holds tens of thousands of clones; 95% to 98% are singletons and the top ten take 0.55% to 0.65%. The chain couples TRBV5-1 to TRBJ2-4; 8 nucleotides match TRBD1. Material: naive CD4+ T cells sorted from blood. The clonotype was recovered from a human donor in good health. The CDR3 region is CASSAGQGKGIQYF. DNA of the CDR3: TGCGCCAGCAGTGCCGGACAGGGTAAAGGAATTCAGTACTTC.